These 27 T cell receptor beta chains originate from one sample sequenced in a study of early T cells in non-severe SARS-CoV-2 infection. Each CDR3 protein gets one entry after TCRdb re-called the 5' RACE reads with MiXCR. The top ten clones hold less than 10% of a sample with around 72,000 distinct CDR3 sequences, about 9.5% of them seen once. The source was whole blood, collected at baseline. Receptors were obtained from an adult who was a healthcare worker with PCR-confirmed SARS-CoV-2 infection or an uninfected control (not recorded which).

To note about this clonotype: One junction end disagrees with the germline gene, perhaps due to a read error. J is TRBJ2-3 and V is TRBV20-1; D is unclear. The CDR3 loop spans 12 amino acids. Germline V gives CDR1 DFQATT, CDR2 SNEGSKA (reference sequence). CDR3 amino acids: CSASQDTNTQYF. The CDR3 DNA sequence: TGCAGTGCTAGTCAAGACACCAATACGCAATATTTT.

At least ten counts were recorded for this clonotype. V is TRBV12-3 or TRBV12-4 and J is TRBJ2-5, with D hard to call. There are 11 residues in the CDR3. Trimming removed 2 bases at V and 6 bases at J, with 4 bases between. CDR3 in amino acids: CASSLSKTQYF. CDR3 coding DNA: TGTGCCAGCAGTTTATCCAAGACCCAGTACTTC.

There are a few counts of this clonotype. The rearrangement links TRBV2 to TRBJ1-5, with a possible D match to TRBD1 (6 bases). V lost 5 bases, J lost 7 bases, and 15 bases lay in between. The CDR3 is 14 residues long. Per germline, CDR1 SNHLY and CDR2 FYNNEI. The CDR3 nucleotides read TGTGCCAGCAGTCGGGAGGGGGGGTTGCAGCCCCAGCATTTT. Residues: CASSREGGLQPQHF. Full variable domain (outside the CDR3, taken from reference TRBV2 and TRBJ1-5): EPEVTQTPSHQVTQMGQEVILRCVPISNHLYFYWYRQILGQKVEFLVSFYNNEISEKSEIFDDQFSVERPDGSNFTLKIRSTKLEDSAMYFCASSREGGLQPQHFGDGTRLSIL.

This clonotype was recorded at least ten times. The rearrangement uses TRBV19 and TRBJ1-2; 7 bases map to TRBD1. The length of the CDR3 is 14 residues. In germline, CDR1 is LNHDA, CDR2 SQIVND (reference sequence). The trim removed 7 bases at V and 4 bases at J, leaving 9 bases unmatched. CDR3: CASTPDQGGYGYTF. CDR3 nucleotide sequence: TGTGCCAGTACTCCGGATCAGGGGGGCTATGGCTACACCTTC. The entire variable domain, with the rest obtained from reference TRBV19 and TRBJ1-2, is as follows: DGGITQSPKYLFRKEGQNVTLSCEQNLNHDAMYWYRQDPGQGLRLIYYSQIVNDFQKGDIAEGYSVSREKKESFPLTVTSAQKNPTAFYLCASTPDQGGYGYTFGSGTRLTVV.

This clonotype was detected many times. V and J are TRBV4-1 and TRBJ2-3; D call uncertain. CDR1 and CDR2 (germline): MGHRA, YSYEKL. The CDR3 totals 15 residues. V was pared by 4 bases and J by 0 bases, with 11 bases between. In nucleotides, the CDR3 is TGCGCCAGCAGCCCCAATTACCCTAGCACAGATACGCAGTATTTT. Its protein is CASSPNYPSTDTQYF.

This clonotype has just a few counts. Here the CDR3 reads CASSLAAGGNQPQHF. CDR3 bases: TGTGCCAGCAGCTTAGCTGCCGGGGGCAATCAGCCCCAGCATTTT. This chain connects TRBV7-6 to TRBJ1-5; no clear D. This CDR3 spans 15 amino acids. Between the trimmed V and J ends, which lost 0 bases and 2 bases, there was a span of 8 bases. From germline, CDR1 is SGHVS and CDR2 FNYEAQ.

The CDR3 DNA reads as TGTGCCAGCAGCAGCCGACAGGGGGTTGACACTGAAGCTTTCTTT. Its protein is CASSSRQGVDTEAFF. This chain links TRBV7-9 with TRBJ1-1; 9 bases match TRBD1. V shed 5 bases, J shed 3 bases, and the junction held 7 bases outside the gene matches. The CDR3 is made up of 15 amino acids. Germline V gives CDR1 SEHNR, CDR2 FQNEAQ (reference sequence).

This clonotype was counted between two and nine times. The V gene is TRBV7-9, the J gene TRBJ2-7; maybe TRBD1 (6 bases). Germline V gene lookup returns CDR1 SEHNR and CDR2 FQNEAQ (reference sequence). The CDR3 sequence is 11 residues long. Trimming took off 5 bases at V and 6 bases at J, with 8 bases between the two ends. The CDR3 region is CASSPGVEQYF. CDR3 sequence (DNA): TGTGCCAGCAGCCCAGGGGTCGAGCAGTACTTC.

In this sample, this clonotype turned up a few times. The genes are TRBV6-5 and TRBJ2-7; 8 positions agree with TRBD1. This CDR3 spans 14 amino acids. Germline V gene lookup returns CDR1 MNHEY and CDR2 SVGAGI. V dropped 5 bases and J dropped 3; count of bases not matched to a gene: 6. CDR3 amino acids: CASSPDRVGYEQYF. CDR3 DNA: TGTGCCAGCAGTCCGGACAGGGTCGGCTACGAGCAGTACTTC.

This clonotype was found many times. CDR3 DNA: TGCAGTGCTAAGGGGGTGGGTGAGACCCAGTACTTC. Translated: CSAKGVGETQYF. This chain links TRBV20-1 with TRBJ2-5, with a weak D call TRBD1 (6 bases). The germline CDR1 and CDR2 sequences are DFQATT and SNEGSKA (reference sequence). Trimming shortened V by 4 bases and J by 5 bases, and 11 bases separated the two germline ends. The CDR3 totals 12 residues.

The V gene is TRBV12-3 or TRBV12-4, the J gene TRBJ1-1; D is unresolved. This CDR3 is built from 14 residues. Trimming pared 1 base from V and 2 bases from J, leaving 8 bases between. CDR3 DNA sequence: TGTGCCAGCAGTTTAGGGGTGGGTAACACTGAAGCTTTCTTT. Its protein product is CASSLGVGNTEAFF.

V usage is TRBV3-1 and J usage is TRBJ2-5; D perhaps matches TRBD1 (6 bases). This CDR3 has 14 residues. The ends were cut back, 0 bases at V and 5 bases at J, with 10 bases in the middle. CDR1 is LGHDT and CDR2 is YNNKEL in the germline V gene (reference sequence). CDR3 in amino acids: CASSQDARGETQYF. In nucleotides, the CDR3 is TGTGCCAGCAGCCAAGATGCGAGGGGGGAGACCCAGTACTTC.

This clonotype was seen a handful of times. This rearrangement joins TRBV24-1 to TRBJ2-1; D might be TRBD2 (7 bases). This CDR3 has 12 residues. Germline CDR1 KGHDR, CDR2 SFDVKD. V was pared by 9 bases and J by 7 bases, with 12 bases between. DNA of the CDR3: TGTGCCACCCGGGGGGCCTTAAATGAGCAGTTCTTC. The encoded protein is CATRGALNEQFF.

Only a few counts were recorded for this clonotype. The chain has TRBV7-2 and TRBJ2-3; D gene ambiguous. V lost 0 bases and J 2 bases, leaving 9 bases between the germline ends. There are 15 residues in the CDR3. Germline-derived CDR1 and CDR2 are SGHTA and FQGNSA. The CDR3 DNA is TGTGCCAGCAGCTTAGCATCCAGCGTCACAGATACGCAGTATTTT. This codes for CASSLASSVTDTQYF. The variable domain in full, with the rest retrieved from reference TRBV7-2 and TRBJ2-3, is GAGVSQSPSNKVTEKGKDVELRCDPISGHTALYWYRQSLGQGLEFLIYFQGNSAPDKSGLPSDRFSAERTGGSVSTLTIQRTQQEDSAVYLCASSLASSVTDTQYFGPGTRLTVL.

The chain combines TRBV7-6 with TRBJ1-3; D uncertain. Per germline, CDR1 SGHVS and CDR2 FNYEAQ. Trimming removed 1 base at V and 0 bases at J, with 7 bases between. This CDR3 comprises 15 residues. CDR3 bases: TGTGCCAGCAGCTTAGACCCCAGCTCTGGAAACACCATATATTTT. Protein: CASSLDPSSGNTIYF.

The chain is built from TRBV7-8 and TRBJ1-6; 9 bases line up with TRBD1. Germline V gives CDR1 SGHVS, CDR2 FQNEAQ. Germline trimming cut 5 bases from V and 10 bases from J; bases unmatched to any gene: 6. This CDR3 comprises 14 residues. DNA of the CDR3: TGTGCCAGCAGCCCGAGACAGGGGGAATCACCCCTCCACTTT. It encodes CASSPRQGESPLHF.

This chain connects TRBV2 to TRBJ1-1; 10 positions match TRBD1. The germline CDR1 and CDR2 sequences are SNHLY and FYNNEI. This CDR3 spans 18 amino acids. V dropped 6 bases and J dropped 5; count of bases not matched to a gene: 18. In DNA form, the CDR3 reads TGTGCCAGCAGCCAAGCGATTGTGGGACAGGGGAGAAGTACTGAAGCTTTCTTT. It translates to CASSQAIVGQGRSTEAFF.

Ten or more counts support this clonotype. The CDR3 region has the DNA TGTGCCATCAGTGAGTCTAGGGACCATTCTGGAAACACCATATATTTT. It yields the protein CAISESRDHSGNTIYF. The gene calls are TRBV10-3 and TRBJ1-3; possibly TRBD1 for D (5 bases). The germline V gene encodes CDR1 ENHRY and CDR2 SYGVKD. Trimming stripped 0 bases from V and 1 base from J, with 10 bases between. There are 16 residues in the CDR3.

This clonotype was observed a handful of times. CDR3 sequence reads: CASSQGGWGTVSYEQYF. The DNA for the CDR3 is TGTGCCAGCAGCCAAGGAGGTTGGGGGACAGTGAGTTACGAGCAGTACTTC. The gene calls are TRBV3-1 and TRBJ2-7; the match to TRBD1 covers 7 bases. The germline CDR1 and CDR2 sequences are LGHDT and YNNKEL (reference sequence). This CDR3 is built from 17 residues. Trimming at V came to 1 base and at J to 4 bases, leaving 13 bases not matched to a gene.

This clonotype was seen repeatedly, ten times or more. The CDR3 DNA reads as TGTGCCAGCAGTCGGGACAGGGGCGTCTATGGCTACACCTTC. The encoded protein is CASSRDRGVYGYTF. The V and J genes are TRBV7-9 and TRBJ1-2; 10 nucleotides align to TRBD1. J lost 4 bases, V lost 6 bases, and 5 bases had no gene match. The CDR3 loop spans 14 amino acids. The germline gives CDR1 SEHNR, CDR2 FQNEAQ (reference sequence).

The chain employs TRBV3-1 and TRBJ2-2; 7 bases align to TRBD1. V trimming: 2 bases; J trimming: 2 bases; junction bases outside the gene matches: 2. CDR1 and CDR2 from the germline V gene are LGHDT and YNNKEL (reference sequence). The CDR3 loop spans 15 amino acids. This CDR3 is CASSQWDRNTGELFF. CDR3 coding DNA: TGTGCCAGCAGCCAATGGGACAGAAACACCGGGGAGCTGTTTTTT.

The chain joins TRBV6-6 to TRBJ2-3; 11 nucleotides align to TRBD2. V was pared by 2 bases and J by 0 bases, with 7 bases of the junction left unmatched. The CDR3 spans 18 residues. The germline gives CDR1 MNHNY, CDR2 SVGAGI (reference sequence). CDR3 residues: CASSYLPTSGVSTDTQYF. CDR3 sequence (DNA): TGTGCCAGCAGTTACCTCCCGACTAGCGGGGTTAGCACAGATACGCAGTATTTT.

This clonotype has more than one count but fewer than ten. This rearrangement joins TRBV11-2 to TRBJ1-1; D not certain. CDR3 length: 15 residues. CDR1 SGHAT and CDR2 FQNNGV come from the germline V gene. The V end was cut by 0 bases, the J end by 0 bases, with 8 bases between. CDR3 amino acids: CASSLDFGLNTEAFF. CDR3 coding DNA: TGTGCCAGCAGCTTAGATTTTGGGCTGAACACTGAAGCTTTCTTT.

This sequence joins TRBV2 and TRBJ1-2, with D possibly being TRBD1 (6 bases). This CDR3 comprises 16 residues. Looked up from germline, CDR1 is SNHLY and CDR2 is FYNNEI. V was clipped by 1 base and J by 2 bases, with 14 bases between them. Here the CDR3 reads CASSEVGTGKNYGYTF. The CDR3 DNA reads TGTGCCAGCAGTGAAGTAGGAACAGGGAAGAACTATGGCTACACCTTC.

This clonotype was counted ten times or more. J is TRBJ2-4 and V is TRBV20-1; D might be TRBD2 (6 bases). The CDR3 contains 17 residues. V was pared by 5 bases and J by 6 bases, with 26 bases between. The V gene's germline CDR1 is DFQATT and CDR2 SNEGSKA (reference sequence). CDR3 sequence: CSAPIPAGGMERNIQYF. DNA for the CDR3: TGCAGTGCTCCTATACCCGCCGGGGGAATGGAAAGAAACATTCAGTACTTC.

There are many counts of this clonotype. The chain uses TRBV5-6 and TRBJ1-2; 9 bases match TRBD1. Germline-derived CDR1 and CDR2 are SGHDT and YYEEEE. J was trimmed by 3 bases and V by 4 bases; bases with no gene match: 7. This CDR3 region has 15 residues. The CDR3 protein is CASSVTGGEDYGYTF. The CDR3, as DNA: TGTGCCAGCAGCGTTACAGGGGGCGAAGACTATGGCTACACCTTC.

The rearrangement uses TRBV12-3 or TRBV12-4 and TRBJ2-5; the match to TRBD1 covers 7 bases. V shed 5 bases and J 3 bases; nucleotides not matched to a gene: 9. The CDR3 sequence is 15 residues long. In DNA, the CDR3 is TGTGCCAGCAGTCACCCCGGGACAGCCGAAGAGACCCAGTACTTC. This gives the protein CASSHPGTAEETQYF.